This T cell receptor (beta chain) comes out of a study of cytomegalovirus exposure and HLA in healthy donors. Overall study context: Prior work identified under 130 million unique TCR beta sequences in around 170 million T cells.

Looked up from germline, CDR1 is SNHLY and CDR2 is FYNNEI. The V and J ends lost 11 bases and 3 bases, in that order; junction bases with no gene match: 4. This CDR3 has 12 residues. With 60 Vbeta and 13 Jbeta primers, the PCR was carried out. TCRdb keeps only in-frame clones here, not all; method: immunoSEQ multiplex PCR. Seen here are under 200,000 clones, around 80% observed once, and the top ten hold about 7.6%. The chain links TRBV2 to TRBJ2-7; the match to TRBD1 covers 10 bases. Material for sequencing was PBMCs. The sequence came from a middle-aged woman in good health and CMV-seropositive. The CDR3 here is CAGRDRGYEQYF. For the CDR3, the DNA is TGTGCCGGCCGGGACAGGGGCTACGAGCAGTACTTC.